The 5 T cell receptor beta chains presented below share a single source sample, sequenced in a study of preoperative IRX-2 immunotherapy in early breast cancer. Treatment defined: preoperative locoregional IRX-2 cytokine immunotherapy. Clones were sequenced by immunoSEQ multiplex PCR, and TCRdb holds only the in-frame ones, with some missing. The table has around 95,000 clones, just over 85% seen once. The material was tumor tissue, obtained after IRX-2 immunotherapy. These receptor sequences come from a human donor with breast cancer.

The chain is built from TRBV19 and TRBJ1-1; TRBD1 aligns across 8 bases. Germline V gene sequence: CDR1 LNHDA, CDR2 SQIVND (reference sequence). The CDR3 is 13 amino acids. With V trimmed by 2 bases and J by 7 bases, 3 bases remained unmatched. CDR3 in amino acids: CASSITGGGEAFF. CDR3 sequence (DNA): TGTGCCAGTAGTATAACAGGGGGGGGTGAAGCTTTCTTT.

This clone was counted a single time. The chain links TRBV6-8 to TRBJ1-2; D is possibly TRBD1 (5 bases). V was cut by 6 bases and J by 4 bases, with 12 bases left in between. This CDR3 contains 13 residues. Per germline, CDR1 MNHGY and CDR2 SAAAGT. The CDR3 coding sequence is TGTGCCAGCAGGGGCCGGGGGGGCTATGGCTACACCTTC. This sequence encodes CASRGRGGYGYTF.

V gene TRBV7-1 combines with J gene TRBJ1-5; 8 bases are a match to TRBD1. TRBV7-1 is assigned to the ORF class and has an uncertain function. Germline trimming cut 8 bases from V and 4 bases from J; bases unmatched to any gene: 10. The CDR3 has 15 residues. The CDR3 protein is CASSEQGVINQPQHF. The CDR3 coding sequence is TGTGCCAGCTCTGAACAGGGGGTTATTAATCAGCCCCAGCATTTT.

The J gene is TRBJ1-4, the V gene TRBV29-1; the D is unclear. The CDR3 totals 12 residues. V lost 1 base and J 5 bases, leaving 5 bases between the germline ends. The germline CDR1 and CDR2 sequences are SQVTM and ANQGSEA. CDR3 in amino acids: CSVEGENEKLFF. The CDR3 nucleotides read TGCAGCGTTGAAGGGGAAAATGAAAAACTGTTTTTT.

The rearrangement joins TRBV6-8 to TRBJ2-1, with 7 positions matching TRBD1. The V gene end was trimmed by 5 bases and the J gene end by 8 bases; junction bases not matched to a gene: 9. The CDR3 totals 14 residues. Germline V gives CDR1 MNHGY, CDR2 SAAAGT. CDR3 protein: CASSAQGKGDEQFF. The CDR3 nucleotides are TGTGCCAGCAGTGCACAGGGGAAGGGCGATGAGCAGTTCTTC.